The rows below give T cell receptor beta chains drawn from one sample of a study of blood T cell repertoires in COVID-19. Produced via immunoSEQ multiplex PCR; TCRdb's table is partial and in-frame only. The sample has about 280,000 clones, roughly 80% seen once. Sequencing used PBMCs or T cells enriched from blood (not recorded which). These receptors originate from a middle-aged man who had been exposed to COVID-19. CDR3s leave out the opening cysteine and the closing phenylalanine or tryptophan. A D gene is named only where the DNA matches it firmly.

D gene | V gene | CDR3 protein
TRBD2 | TRBV24-1 | ATSGLGGGRNEQF
. | TRBV9 | ASSRSTGINTGELF
TRBD2 | TRBV9 | ASSVAAAGVETQY
. | TRBV19 | ASRWGGGSNQPQH
TRBD2 | TRBV12-5 | ASSTLLGLAGVEQF
TRBD2 | TRBV5-4 | ASSVPGTSTKGVH
. | TRBV3-1/TRBV3-2 | ASSQAGTSQPQH
TRBD1 | TRBV5-1 | ASRQGTTDTQY
. | TRBV11-2 | ASSLIGTTEAF
TRBD1 | TRBV7-9 | ASSFTQSTGWTYNEQF
. | TRBV4-2 | ASSQGSIYLVSGNTIY
. | TRBV7-2 | ASSFDRSNQPQH
TRBD2 | TRBV19 | ASSLEHPGLAGGAYEQY
. | TRBV6-5 | ASRAQVIEEQF
. | TRBV5-1 | ASSEGVTSGANVLT
TRBD2 | TRBV7-3 | ASSLIAGTQETQY
. | TRBV5-1 | ASSLVGADTGELF
TRBD2 | TRBV6-5 | ASGLGQYEQY
TRBD2 | TRBV6-5 | ASSYSLGGNEQF
TRBD2 | TRBV15 | ATRPGRGATGELF
. | TRBV10-1 | ASTGFYQRKWNEQF
. | TRBV27 | ASSLLGRGSYGYT
. | TRBV30 | AWSVRLNEKLF
TRBD2 | TRBV7-3 | ASSTSGSTDTQY
. | TRBV7-8 | ASSKDRKVYEQY
. | TRBV10-3 | AISPDPYEQY
TRBD1 | TRBV5-1 | ASSLGTGGDEKLF
TRBD2 | TRBV7-9 | ASSSGQYNEQF
TRBD1 | TRBV5-1 | ASSLGQGMNTEAF
. | TRBV3-1/TRBV3-2 | ASSQVGVTEAF
. | TRBV3-1/TRBV3-2 | ASSQLGVANTEAF
TRBD2 | TRBV30 | AWAPDGRESDTQY
. | TRBV30 | AWSRQSSDTQY
. | TRBV7-2 | ASSLNPGYEQY
. | TRBV10-3 | AISEALGGSSGNTIY
. | TRBV30 | AWKTLAESYEQY
TRBD2 | TRBV7-6 | ASSLRLAGPTDTQY
TRBD1 | TRBV27 | ASSPSWDRGTKNQPQH
TRBD2 | TRBV6-5 | ASKTVAGLYNEQF
. | TRBV19 | ASTPNYGYT
TRBD1 | TRBV9 | ASSPGQGFDTQY
. | TRBV2 | ASSASQVPGNTIY
. | TRBV28 | ASSLGGTGTTNEKLF
. | TRBV27 | AIGVAGGSQPQH
. | TRBV19 | ASSIPGTATEAF
TRBD1 | TRBV7-3 | ASSSQGRGSPLH
TRBD2 | TRBV6-5 | ATNLAGALEQY
TRBD1 | TRBV10-3 | AISGAYRGSGNTIY
. | TRBV13 | ASSFSDRSYEQY
. | TRBV5-1 | ASSLVPDSTEAF
. | TRBV6-4 | ASSLDSYQPQH
TRBD2 | TRBV12-5 | ASTSGMGTEQF
. | TRBV20-1 | STIHRRVQF
. | TRBV19 | ASTAREANTEAF
TRBD1 | TRBV9 | ASSARTGVHEPQH
TRBD1 | TRBV2 | ASLRDRAYEQY
. | TRBV5-6 | ASTFYNRGSYNEQF